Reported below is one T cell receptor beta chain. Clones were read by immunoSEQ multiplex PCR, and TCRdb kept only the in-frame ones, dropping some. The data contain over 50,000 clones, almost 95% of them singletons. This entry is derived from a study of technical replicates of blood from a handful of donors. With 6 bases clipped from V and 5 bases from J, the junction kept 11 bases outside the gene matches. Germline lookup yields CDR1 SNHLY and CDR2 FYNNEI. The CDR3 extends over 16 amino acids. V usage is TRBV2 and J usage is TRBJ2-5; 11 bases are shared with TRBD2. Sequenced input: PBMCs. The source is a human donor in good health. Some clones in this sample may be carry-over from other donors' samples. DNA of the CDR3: TGTGCCAGCAGCAGCACTACTAGCGGGAGTACGGAGACCCAGTACTTC. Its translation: CASSSTTSGSTETQYF.